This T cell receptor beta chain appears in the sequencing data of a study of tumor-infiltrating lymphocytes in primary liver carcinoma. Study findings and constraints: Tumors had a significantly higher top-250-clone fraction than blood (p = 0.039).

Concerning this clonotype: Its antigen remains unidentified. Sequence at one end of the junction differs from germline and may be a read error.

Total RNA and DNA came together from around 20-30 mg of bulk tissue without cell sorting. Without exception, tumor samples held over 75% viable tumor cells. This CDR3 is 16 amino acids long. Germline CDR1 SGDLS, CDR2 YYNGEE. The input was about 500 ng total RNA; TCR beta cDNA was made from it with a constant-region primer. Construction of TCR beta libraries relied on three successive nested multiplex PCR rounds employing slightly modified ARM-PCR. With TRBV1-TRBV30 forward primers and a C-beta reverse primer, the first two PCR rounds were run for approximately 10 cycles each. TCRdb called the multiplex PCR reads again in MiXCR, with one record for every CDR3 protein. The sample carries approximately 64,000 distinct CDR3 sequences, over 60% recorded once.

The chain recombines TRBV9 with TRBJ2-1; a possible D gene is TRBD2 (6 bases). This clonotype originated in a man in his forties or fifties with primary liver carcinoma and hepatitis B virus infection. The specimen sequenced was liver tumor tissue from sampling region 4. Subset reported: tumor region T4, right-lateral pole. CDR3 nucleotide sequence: TGTGCCAACAGCGTAGGAGCGGGTAGCTCCTACAATGAGCAGTTCTTC. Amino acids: CANSVGAGSSYNEQFF.